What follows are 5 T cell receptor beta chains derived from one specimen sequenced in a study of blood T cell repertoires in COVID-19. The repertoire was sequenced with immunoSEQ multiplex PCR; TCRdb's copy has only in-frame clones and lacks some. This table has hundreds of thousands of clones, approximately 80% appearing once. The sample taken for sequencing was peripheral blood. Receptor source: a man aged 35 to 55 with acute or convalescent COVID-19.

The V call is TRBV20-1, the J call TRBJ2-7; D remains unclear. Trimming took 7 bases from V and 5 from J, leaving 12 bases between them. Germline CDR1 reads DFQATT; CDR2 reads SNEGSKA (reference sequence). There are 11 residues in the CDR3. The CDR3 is CSVLTRDEQYF. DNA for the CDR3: TGCAGTGTCCTCACCCGGGACGAGCAGTACTTC.

Here the CDR3 DNA reads TGCGCCAGCAGCTTTCAGGGGGACTACGAGCAGTACTTC. Residues: CASSFQGDYEQYF. The rearrangement links TRBV5-1 to TRBJ2-7; 7 bases map to TRBD1. Per the germline V gene, CDR1 is SGHRS and CDR2 is YFSETQ. With V trimmed by 2 bases and J by 3 bases, 2 bases remained unmatched. The CDR3 runs to 13 residues.

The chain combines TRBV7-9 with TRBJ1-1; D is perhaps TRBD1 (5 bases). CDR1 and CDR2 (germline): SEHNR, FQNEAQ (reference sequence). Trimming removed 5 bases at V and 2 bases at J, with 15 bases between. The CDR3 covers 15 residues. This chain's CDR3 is CASSPQGALNTEAFF. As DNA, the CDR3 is TGTGCCAGCAGCCCTCAAGGGGCCCTAAACACTGAAGCTTTCTTT. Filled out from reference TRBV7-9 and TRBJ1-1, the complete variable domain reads DTGVSQNPRHKITKRGQNVTFRCDPISEHNRLYWYRQTLGQGPEFLTYFQNEAQLEKSRLLSDRFSAERPKGSFSTLEIQRTEQGDSAMYLCASSPQGALNTEAFFGQGTRLTVV.

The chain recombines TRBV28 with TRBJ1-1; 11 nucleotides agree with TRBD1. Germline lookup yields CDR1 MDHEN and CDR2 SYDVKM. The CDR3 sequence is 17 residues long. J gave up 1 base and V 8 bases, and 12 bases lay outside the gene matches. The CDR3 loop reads CASCLRTGGRTNTEAFF. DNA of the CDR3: TGTGCCAGCTGTCTTAGGACAGGGGGCAGGACGAACACTGAAGCTTTCTTT.

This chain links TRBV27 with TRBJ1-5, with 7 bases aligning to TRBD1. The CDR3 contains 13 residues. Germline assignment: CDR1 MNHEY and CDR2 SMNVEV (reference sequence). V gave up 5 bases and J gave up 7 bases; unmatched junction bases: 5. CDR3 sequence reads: CASSNTGVQPQHF. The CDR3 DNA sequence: TGTGCCAGCAGTAACACAGGGGTCCAGCCCCAGCATTTT.